One T cell receptor beta chain is described in this entry. The junction had 11 bases not matched to a gene; V was cut back by 3 bases and J by 8 bases. Germline CDR1 reads LNHDA; CDR2 reads SQIVND (reference sequence). This CDR3 is 15 amino acids long. The data were obtained in a study of cytomegalovirus exposure and HLA in healthy donors. PCR involved 60 Vbeta and 13 Jbeta primers. Only in-frame clones appear in the TCRdb table, and some are missing; sequencing was by immunoSEQ multiplex PCR. Altogether 180,000 or so clones are present, 80% to 90% being singletons, with the ten largest covering about a tenth.

The gene calls are TRBV19 and TRBJ1-2; 8 bases match TRBD1. The TCR was taken from a man between 18 and 35 years old in good health and CMV-seropositive. Sequencing used PBMCs. The CDR3 DNA is TGTGCCAGTAGTATTACCCGGACAGGGTTGGGGGGCTACACCTTC. Protein sequence: CASSITRTGLGGYTF.